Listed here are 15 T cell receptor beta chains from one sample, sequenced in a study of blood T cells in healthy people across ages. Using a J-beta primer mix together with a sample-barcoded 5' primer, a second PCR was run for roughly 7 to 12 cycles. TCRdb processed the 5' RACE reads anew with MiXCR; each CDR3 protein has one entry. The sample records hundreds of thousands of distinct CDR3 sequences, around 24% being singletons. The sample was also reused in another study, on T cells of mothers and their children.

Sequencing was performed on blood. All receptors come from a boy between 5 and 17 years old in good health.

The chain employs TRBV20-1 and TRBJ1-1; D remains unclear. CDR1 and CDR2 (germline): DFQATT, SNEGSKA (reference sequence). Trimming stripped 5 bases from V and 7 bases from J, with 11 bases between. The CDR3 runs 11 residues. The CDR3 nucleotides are TGCAGTGCTCGGTGGGGAGGTGAAGCTTTCTTT. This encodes CSARWGGEAFF.

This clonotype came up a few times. CDR3 nucleotides: TGTGCCAGCAGCTTGGTGGGCGGCTCTGGGGCCAACGTCCTGACTTTC. This codes for CASSLVGGSGANVLTF. The chain is built from TRBV5-6 and TRBJ2-6; D not resolved. V lost 0 bases and J lost 0, with 7 bases in between. The CDR3 extends over 16 amino acids. Germline V lookup: CDR1 SGHDT, CDR2 YYEEEE.

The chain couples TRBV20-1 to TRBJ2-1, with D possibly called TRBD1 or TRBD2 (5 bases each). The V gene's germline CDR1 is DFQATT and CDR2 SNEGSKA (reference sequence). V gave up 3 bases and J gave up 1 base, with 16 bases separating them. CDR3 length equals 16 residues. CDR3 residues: CSARSGTPKSYNEQFF. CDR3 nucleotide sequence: TGCAGTGCTAGGTCCGGGACCCCCAAATCCTACAATGAGCAGTTCTTC.

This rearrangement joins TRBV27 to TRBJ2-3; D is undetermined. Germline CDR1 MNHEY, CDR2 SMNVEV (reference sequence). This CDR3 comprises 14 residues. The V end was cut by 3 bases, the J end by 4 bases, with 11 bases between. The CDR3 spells CASSFYSGADTQYF. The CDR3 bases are TGTGCCAGCAGTTTTTATTCCGGAGCAGATACGCAGTATTTT.

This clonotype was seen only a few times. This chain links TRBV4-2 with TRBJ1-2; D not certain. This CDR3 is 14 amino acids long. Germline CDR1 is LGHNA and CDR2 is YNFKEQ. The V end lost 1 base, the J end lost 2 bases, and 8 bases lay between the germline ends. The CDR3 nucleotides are TGTGCCAGCAGCCAAGCAGAAGGCAACTATGGCTACACCTTC. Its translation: CASSQAEGNYGYTF.

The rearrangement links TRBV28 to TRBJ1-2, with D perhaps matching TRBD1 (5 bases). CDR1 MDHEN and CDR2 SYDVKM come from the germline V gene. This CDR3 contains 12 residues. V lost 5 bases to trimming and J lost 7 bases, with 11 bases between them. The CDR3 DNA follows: TGTGCCAGCAGTCCGCCGGGGGTTGGCTACACCTTC. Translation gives CASSPPGVGYTF.

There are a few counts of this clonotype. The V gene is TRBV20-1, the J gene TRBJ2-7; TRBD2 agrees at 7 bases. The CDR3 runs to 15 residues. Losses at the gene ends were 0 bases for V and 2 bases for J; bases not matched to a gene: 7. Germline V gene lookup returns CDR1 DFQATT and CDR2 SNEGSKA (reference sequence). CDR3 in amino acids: CSARDQTGGTYEQYF. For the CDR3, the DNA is TGCAGTGCTAGAGATCAAACGGGAGGCACCTACGAGCAGTACTTC.

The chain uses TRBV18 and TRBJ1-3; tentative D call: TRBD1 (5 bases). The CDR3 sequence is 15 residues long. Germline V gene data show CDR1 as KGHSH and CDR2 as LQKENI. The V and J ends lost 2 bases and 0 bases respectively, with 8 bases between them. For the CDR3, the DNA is TGTGCCAGCTCACCAGGCGGACACTCTGGAAACACCATATATTTT. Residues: CASSPGGHSGNTIYF.

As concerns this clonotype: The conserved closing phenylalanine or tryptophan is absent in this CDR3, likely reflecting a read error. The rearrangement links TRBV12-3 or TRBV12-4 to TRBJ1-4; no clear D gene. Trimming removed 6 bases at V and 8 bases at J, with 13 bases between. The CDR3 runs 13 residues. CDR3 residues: CASRLTGSEKLFS. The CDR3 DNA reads TGTGCCAGCAGACTTACCGGGAGCGAAAAACTGTTTTCT.

The CDR3 protein is CASSLDQGNTIYF. CDR3 bases: TGTGCCAGCAGCTTAGACCAGGGGAACACCATATATTTT. The genes are TRBV7-6 and TRBJ1-3; possibly TRBD1 for D (6 bases). The CDR3 has 13 residues. Trimming stripped 1 base from V and 7 bases from J, with 8 bases between. CDR1 and CDR2 (germline): SGHVS, FNYEAQ.

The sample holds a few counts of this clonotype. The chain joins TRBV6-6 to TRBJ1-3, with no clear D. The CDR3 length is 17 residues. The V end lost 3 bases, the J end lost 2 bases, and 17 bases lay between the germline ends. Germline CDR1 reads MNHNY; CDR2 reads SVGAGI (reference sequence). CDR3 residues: CASSYLPNPGAGNTIYF. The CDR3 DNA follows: TGTGCCAGCAGTTATTTGCCAAATCCCGGGGCTGGAAACACCATATATTTT.

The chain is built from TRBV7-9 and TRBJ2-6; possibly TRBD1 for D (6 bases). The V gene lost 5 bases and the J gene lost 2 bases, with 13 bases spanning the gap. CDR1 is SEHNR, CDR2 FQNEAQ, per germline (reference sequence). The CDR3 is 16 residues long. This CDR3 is CASSTYPGAGANVLTF. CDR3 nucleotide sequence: TGTGCCAGCAGCACCTACCCAGGGGCTGGGGCCAACGTCCTGACTTTC.

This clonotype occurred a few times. CDR3 bases: TGTGCCAGCAGTTTTGATAATACAGATACGCAGTATTTT. Its translation: CASSFDNTDTQYF. The chain links TRBV12-3 or TRBV12-4 to TRBJ2-3; D is unclear. This CDR3 region has 13 residues. V lost 3 bases, J lost 3 bases, and 7 bases lay in between.

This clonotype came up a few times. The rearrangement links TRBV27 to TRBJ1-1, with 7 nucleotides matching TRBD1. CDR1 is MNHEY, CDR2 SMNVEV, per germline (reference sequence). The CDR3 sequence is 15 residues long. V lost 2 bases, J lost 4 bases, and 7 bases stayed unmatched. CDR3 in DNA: TGTGCCAGCAGTTTAGCCCAGGGGGTGAGCACTGAAGCTTTCTTT. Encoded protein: CASSLAQGVSTEAFF.

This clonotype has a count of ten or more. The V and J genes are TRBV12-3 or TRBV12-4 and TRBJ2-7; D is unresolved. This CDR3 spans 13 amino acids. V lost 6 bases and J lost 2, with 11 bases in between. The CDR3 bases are TGTGCCAGCAGCTTTGGCAGGACCTACGAGCAGTACTTC. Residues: CASSFGRTYEQYF.